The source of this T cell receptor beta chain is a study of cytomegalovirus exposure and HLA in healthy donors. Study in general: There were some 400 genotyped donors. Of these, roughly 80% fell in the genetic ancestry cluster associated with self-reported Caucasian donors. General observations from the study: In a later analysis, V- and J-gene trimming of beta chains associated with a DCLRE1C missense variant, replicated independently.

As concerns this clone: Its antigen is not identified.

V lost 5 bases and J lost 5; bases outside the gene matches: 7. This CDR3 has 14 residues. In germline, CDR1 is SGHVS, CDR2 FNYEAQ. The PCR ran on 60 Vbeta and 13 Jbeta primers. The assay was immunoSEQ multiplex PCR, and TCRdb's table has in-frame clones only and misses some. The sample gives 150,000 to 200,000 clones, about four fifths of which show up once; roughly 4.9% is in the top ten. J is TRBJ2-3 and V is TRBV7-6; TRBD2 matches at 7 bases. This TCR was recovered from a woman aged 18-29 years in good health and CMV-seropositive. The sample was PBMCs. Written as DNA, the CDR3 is TGTGCCAGCAGCCTCACTAGCGCGGGAGATACGCAGTATTTT. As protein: CASSLTSAGDTQYF.